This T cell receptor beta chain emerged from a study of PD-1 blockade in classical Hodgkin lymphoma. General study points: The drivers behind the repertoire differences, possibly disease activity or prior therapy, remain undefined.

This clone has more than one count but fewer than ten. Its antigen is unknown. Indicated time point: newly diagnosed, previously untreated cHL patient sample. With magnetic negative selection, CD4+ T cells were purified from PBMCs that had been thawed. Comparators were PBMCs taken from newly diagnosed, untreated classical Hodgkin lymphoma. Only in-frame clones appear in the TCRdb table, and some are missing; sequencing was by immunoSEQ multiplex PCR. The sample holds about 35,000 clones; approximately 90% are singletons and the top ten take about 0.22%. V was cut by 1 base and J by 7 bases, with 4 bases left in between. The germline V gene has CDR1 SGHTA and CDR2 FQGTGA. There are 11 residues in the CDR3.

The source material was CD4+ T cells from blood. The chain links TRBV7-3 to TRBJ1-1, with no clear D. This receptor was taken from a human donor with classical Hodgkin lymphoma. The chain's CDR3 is CASSLKGEAFF. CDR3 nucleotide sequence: TGTGCCAGCAGCTTAAAGGGTGAAGCTTTCTTT. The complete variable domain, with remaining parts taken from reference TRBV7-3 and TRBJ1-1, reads GAGVSQTPSNKVTEKGKYVELRCDPISGHTALYWYRQSLGQGPEFLIYFQGTGAADDSGLPNDRFFAVRPEGSVSTLKIQRTERGDSAVYLCASSLKGEAFFGQGTRLTVV.